This T cell receptor beta chain was profiled in a study of spatial heterogeneity in lung cancer. Looking at the study overall: Consistent detection of more beta-chain than alpha-chain sequences was observed. Points from the study as a whole: Ubiquitous and regional nonsynonymous mutation counts were tracked by ubiquitous and regional expanded TCR counts, respectively. Tumor mutation counts were tracked by expanded intratumoral alpha and beta TCR counts.

Every TCR cDNA molecule bore its own unique molecular identifier. TCRdb reprocessed the 5' RACE reads via MiXCR and lists one record per CDR3 protein. Among about 3,500 distinct CDR3 sequences listed, 4.5% to 5.5% were seen once. Time point indicated: sample taken at primary tumor resection. Trimming shortened V by 7 bases and J by 7 bases, and 20 bases separated the two germline ends. The CDR3 contains 14 residues. The germline V gene encodes CDR1 SGHTA and CDR2 FQGTGA. Judged by abundance, this clonotype is medium-sized. What it binds is not known. This beta chain lies outside the target of a library built for alpha chains; its clone size means little.

The gene calls are TRBV7-3 and TRBJ2-7, with a weak D call TRBD2 (6 bases). The sample in question was lung tumor tissue, obtained at surgery. This receptor was obtained from a female donor with early-stage non-small cell lung cancer. In nucleotides, the CDR3 is TGTGCCAGCACCTTTACCGGGTCTGCGGGAGAGCAGTACTTC. Its translation is CASTFTGSAGEQYF.